This TCR beta chain was recorded in a study of blood T cell repertoires in COVID-19. Overall study context: Researchers got acute and convalescent COVID-19 samples from the United States, Italy and Spain. T cells, B-cell-depleted T cells, or PBMCs supplied cDNA or gDNA.

Data came from immunoSEQ multiplex PCR; TCRdb stores just in-frame clones and leaves some out. Here the sample spans some 300,000 clones, roughly 80% being singletons. Germline CDR1 is SNHLY and CDR2 is FYNNEI. The V gene end was trimmed by 6 bases and the J gene end by 3 bases; junction bases not matched to a gene: 6. This CDR3 contains 14 residues. The rearrangement links TRBV2 to TRBJ1-2; TRBD1 aligns across 8 bases. Sample: peripheral blood. The TCR sequence derives from a woman aged 45-59 years with active or convalescent COVID-19. The CDR3 protein is CASRVTGGDYGYTF. The CDR3 DNA reads as TGTGCCAGCAGGGTCACAGGGGGGGACTATGGCTACACCTTC.